This entry describes one TCR beta chain. Its antigen is not yet known. Nothing much larger sits one base from this clone, and base qualities are not available. The entry originates in a study of a mutant IDH1 vaccine in newly diagnosed glioma (dated by TCRdb to the early 2020s). A note on the overall study: Vaccination was initiated 4-6 weeks after radiotherapy alone, or concurrently with temozolomide cycles in the chemotherapy-containing groups. Of the roughly 34 treated patients, 62.5% were male and 37.5% were female, and a mean age of approximately 40 years was recorded. For exploratory analyses, fewer than 30 treated patients had longitudinal TCRB deep sequencing done wherever samples were available. Peripheral blood was drawn at six visits: V03 (baseline), V05, V07, V10, V12 and V13. Visit V12 was the week-35 safety follow-up and visit V13 was the week-47 end of study. Prior to enrollment, patients had been given standard therapy consisting of radiotherapy alone, temozolomide alone, or radiochemotherapy with temozolomide, with the combination given to most patients. What the work shows at the level of the full study, not this receptor alone: The authors noted that analyses of patient blood samples could not be reproduced because of sample limitations. Changes in the top peripheral T cell clonotypes picked up by TCRB sequencing did not appear to be linked to pseudoprogression. PBMC samples for TCRB deep sequencing were selected based on availability. Immune responses induced by the vaccine were seen in roughly 92% of patients across multiple MHC alleles.

The library was built by means of the immunoSEQ multiplex PCR assay. The hsTCRB Kit was used according to the manufacturer's protocol to amplify rearranged TCR beta chain sequences. TCRB libraries were sequenced on an Illumina MiSeq. Turning to the authors' computational methods: Demultiplexing, trimming and gene mapping were performed with the kit vendor's proprietary platform. TCRdb retrieved this table from immuneACCESS and kept in-frame rearrangements only. Not all clones are present; in checked studies, unresolved V genes account for under half, and no reason is known for the remainder. V and J calls and clone size are copied from that table; D and trimming were computed from the DNA. Here the sample has about 31,000 clones; around 90% occur a single time. 5% to 6% of the sample is taken by the ten largest. The time point label for this specimen denotes: week 47, end of study. Each vaccine dose was 300 ug of a 20-mer mutant IDH1 peptide in Montanide, given subcutaneously with topical imiquimod. Patients were given eight vaccinations, in weeks 1, 3, 5, 7, 11, 15, 19 and 23, which matched visits V03 through V10. All donors had newly diagnosed IDH1-mutant astrocytomas of WHO grade 3 or 4 that showed loss of nuclear ATRX. The samples were drawn from NOA16, a multicentre, single-arm, open-label phase I trial in Germany that tested a mutant IDH1 peptide vaccine in humans for the first time. The DNeasy Blood and Tissue Kit was used to extract genomic DNA from EDTA blood for TCRB sequencing.

Deletion took 5 bases off V and 8 bases off J, with a span of 18 bases between the germline ends. Inclusive of the bounding cysteine and phenylalanine, the CDR3 is 15 residues long. Here the CDR3 DNA is all that survives: 45 bases in frame from base 1. The germline V gene gives CDR1 as KGHSH and CDR2 as LQKENI. This receptor was identified in a woman aged 40 to 50 with glioma. The sequence joins TRBV18 to TRBJ1-4, with TRBD1 tentatively as D gene (5 bases match). The source material was PBMCs, sampled from a glioma patient whose treatment included an IDH1 peptide vaccine. The base sequence is TGTGCCAGCTCATCTGCCGGGGCCCAGAAGGAAAAACTGTTTTTT. This sequence encodes CASSSAGAQKEKLFF.